These 2 T cell receptor beta chains were sequenced from one sample in a study of cytomegalovirus exposure and HLA in healthy donors. The PCR made use of 60 Vbeta and 13 Jbeta primers. Profiled with immunoSEQ multiplex PCR; TCRdb holds only in-frame clones, not every one. The data show hundreds of thousands of clones, with approximately 78% seen just once and about 3% held by the top ten. Material for sequencing was PBMCs. These receptors all come from a young man in good health and CMV-seronegative.

V gene TRBV28 combines with J gene TRBJ1-1; 12 bases line up with TRBD1. This CDR3 spans 18 amino acids. Germline V lookup: CDR1 MDHEN, CDR2 SYDVKM. The V and J ends lost 5 bases and 3 bases, in that order; junction bases with no gene match: 13. The CDR3 coding sequence is TGTGCCAGCAGTCGGCCCCGGGACAGGGGGCAGGGGGACACTGAAGCTTTCTTT. Protein sequence: CASSRPRDRGQGDTEAFF. Together with reference TRBV28 and TRBJ1-1, the CDR3 gives the full variable domain: DVKVTQSSRYLVKRTGEKVFLECVQDMDHENMFWYRQDPGLGLRLIYFSYDVKMKEKGDIPEGYSVSREKKERFSLILESASTNQTSMYLCASSRPRDRGQGDTEAFFGQGTRLTVV.

The genes are TRBV6-1 and TRBJ1-6, with 7 bases lining up with TRBD1. The CDR3 extends over 15 amino acids. The trim removed 6 bases at V and 5 bases at J, leaving 7 bases unmatched. Germline V lookup: CDR1 MNHNS, CDR2 SASEGT. This chain's CDR3 is CASSYDRADNSPLHF. The CDR3, as DNA: TGTGCCAGCAGCTACGACAGGGCGGATAATTCACCCCTCCACTTT.